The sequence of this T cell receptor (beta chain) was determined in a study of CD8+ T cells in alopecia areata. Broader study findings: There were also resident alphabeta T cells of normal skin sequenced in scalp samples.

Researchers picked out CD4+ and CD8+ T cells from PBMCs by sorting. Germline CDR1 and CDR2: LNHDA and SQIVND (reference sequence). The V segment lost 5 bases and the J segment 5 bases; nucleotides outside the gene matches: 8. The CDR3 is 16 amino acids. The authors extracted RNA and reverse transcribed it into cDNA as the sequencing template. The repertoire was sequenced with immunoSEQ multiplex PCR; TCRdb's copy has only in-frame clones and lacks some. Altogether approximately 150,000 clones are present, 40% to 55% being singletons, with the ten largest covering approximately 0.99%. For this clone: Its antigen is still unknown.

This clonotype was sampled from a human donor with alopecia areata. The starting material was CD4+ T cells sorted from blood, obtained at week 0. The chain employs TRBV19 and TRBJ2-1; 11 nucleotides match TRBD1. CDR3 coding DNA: TGTGCCAGTAGTCGGAGGACAGGGGGCAACAACAATGAGCAGTTCTTC. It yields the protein CASSRRTGGNNNEQFF.